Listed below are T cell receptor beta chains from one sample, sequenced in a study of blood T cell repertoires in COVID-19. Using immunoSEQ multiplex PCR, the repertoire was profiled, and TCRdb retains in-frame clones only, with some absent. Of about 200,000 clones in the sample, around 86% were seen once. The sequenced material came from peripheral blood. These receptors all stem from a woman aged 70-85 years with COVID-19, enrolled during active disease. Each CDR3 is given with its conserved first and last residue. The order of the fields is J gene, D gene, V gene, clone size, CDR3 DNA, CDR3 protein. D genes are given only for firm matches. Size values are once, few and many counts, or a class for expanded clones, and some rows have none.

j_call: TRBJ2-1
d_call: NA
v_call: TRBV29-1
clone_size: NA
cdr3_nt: TGCAGCGTCAGGAGGGGCTACAATGAGCAGTTCTTC
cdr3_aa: CSVRRGYNEQFF

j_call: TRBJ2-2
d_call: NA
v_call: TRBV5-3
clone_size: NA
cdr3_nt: TGTGCCAGAAGCCTCTCTAGACAGAGGAACACCGGGGAGCTGTTTTTT
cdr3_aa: CARSLSRQRNTGELFF

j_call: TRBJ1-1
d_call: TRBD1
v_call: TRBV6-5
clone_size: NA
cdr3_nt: TGTGCCAGCAGTTCCCGGACAGGGAACACTGAAGCTTTCTTT
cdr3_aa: CASSSRTGNTEAFF

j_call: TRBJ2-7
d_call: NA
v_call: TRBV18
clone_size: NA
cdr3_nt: TGTGCCAGCTCACGTTCAGGAGGGTCGGTAGCCTACGAGCAGTACTTC
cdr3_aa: CASSRSGGSVAYEQYF

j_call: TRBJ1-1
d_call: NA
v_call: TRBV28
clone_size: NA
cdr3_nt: TGTGCCAGCAGAGGAGGAGGCAGAGTGAACACTGAAGCTTTCTTT
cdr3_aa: CASRGGGRVNTEAFF

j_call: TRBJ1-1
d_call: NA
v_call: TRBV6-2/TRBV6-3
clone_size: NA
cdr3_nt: TGTGCCAGCAGACCTGACCACGGGGGGGCTTTCTTT
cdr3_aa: CASRPDHGGAFF

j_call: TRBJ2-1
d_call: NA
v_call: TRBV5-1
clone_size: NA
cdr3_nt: TGCGCCAGCAGCTTAGAGAATGAGCAGTTCTTC
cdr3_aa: CASSLENEQFF

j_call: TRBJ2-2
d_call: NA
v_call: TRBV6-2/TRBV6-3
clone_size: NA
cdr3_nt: TGTGCCAGCAGTTACGGGATTACAGGCCGGAACACCGGGGAGCTGTTTTTT
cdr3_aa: CASSYGITGRNTGELFF

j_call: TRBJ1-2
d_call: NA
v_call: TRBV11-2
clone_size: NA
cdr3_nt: TGTGCCAGCAGCTTATCGGACAGCCCGCGGATCTATGGCTACACCTTC
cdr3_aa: CASSLSDSPRIYGYTF

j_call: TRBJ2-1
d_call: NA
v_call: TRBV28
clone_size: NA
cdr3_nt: TGTGCCAGCAGGACGCGGGGAGGGGGGACGTACAATGAGCAGTTCTTC
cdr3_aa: CASRTRGGGTYNEQFF

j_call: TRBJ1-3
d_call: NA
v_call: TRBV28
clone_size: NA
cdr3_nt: TGTGCCAGCAGTTTATTGCGTTCGGGCTCTGGAAACACCATATATTTT
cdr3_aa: CASSLLRSGSGNTIYF

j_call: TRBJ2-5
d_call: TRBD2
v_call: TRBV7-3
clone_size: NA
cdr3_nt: TGTGCCAGCAGCTTAACGGGACTAGCGGGAGTAAAGGAGACCCAGTACTTC
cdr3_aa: CASSLTGLAGVKETQYF

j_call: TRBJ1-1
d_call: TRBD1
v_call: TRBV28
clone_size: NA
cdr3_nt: TGTGCCAGCACCATCAGGGGGCGGGGTGAAGCTTTCTTT
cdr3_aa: CASTIRGRGEAFF

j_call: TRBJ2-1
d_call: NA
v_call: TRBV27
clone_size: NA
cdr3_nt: TGTGCCAGCAGTCCCACCAAGCGGCTAGCAAGTGAGCAGTTCTTC
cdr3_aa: CASSPTKRLASEQFF

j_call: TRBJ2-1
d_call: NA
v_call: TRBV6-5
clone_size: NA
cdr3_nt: TGTGCCAGCAGCCCCGGGGTGGGTGAGCAGTTCTTC
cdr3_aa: CASSPGVGEQFF

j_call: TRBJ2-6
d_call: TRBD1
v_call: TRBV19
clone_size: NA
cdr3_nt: TGTGCCAGTAGTGATCACAGGGGGTTGCAGTCTGGGGCCAACGTCCTGACTTTC
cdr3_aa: CASSDHRGLQSGANVLTF

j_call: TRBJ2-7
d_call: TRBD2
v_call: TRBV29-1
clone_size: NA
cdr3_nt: TGCAGCGTGCCCGGGACTAGCTCCTACGAGCAGTACTTC
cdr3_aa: CSVPGTSSYEQYF

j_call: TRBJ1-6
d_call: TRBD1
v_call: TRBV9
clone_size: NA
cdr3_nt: TGTGCCAGCAGCGTAGTCGACAGGGGAAATTCACCCCTCCACTTT
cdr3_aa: CASSVVDRGNSPLHF

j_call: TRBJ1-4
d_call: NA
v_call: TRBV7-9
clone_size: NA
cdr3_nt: TGTGCCAGCAGCTTACTCCATTCGATAGTAACTAATGAAAAACTGTTTTTT
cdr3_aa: CASSLLHSIVTNEKLFF

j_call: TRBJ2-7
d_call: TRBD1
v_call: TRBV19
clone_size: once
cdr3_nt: TGTGCCAGTAGTATAAGGACAGGGGACTACGAGCAGTACTTC
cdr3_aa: CASSIRTGDYEQYF

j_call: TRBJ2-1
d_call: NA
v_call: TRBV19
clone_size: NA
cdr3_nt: TGTGCCAGTAATGCGTTGTTAACGGGAGACTACAATGAGCAGTTCTTC
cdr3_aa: CASNALLTGDYNEQFF

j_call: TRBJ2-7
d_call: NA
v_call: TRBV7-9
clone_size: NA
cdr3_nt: TGTGCCAGCAGCTCAGGAGGCAGACACTACGAGCAGTACTTC
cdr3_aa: CASSSGGRHYEQYF

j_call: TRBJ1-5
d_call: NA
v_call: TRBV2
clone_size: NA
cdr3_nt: TGTGCCAGCAGCGAGAATCAGCCCCAGCATTTT
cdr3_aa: CASSENQPQHF

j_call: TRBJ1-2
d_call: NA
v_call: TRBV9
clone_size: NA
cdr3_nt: TGTGCCAGCAGCGGAGGTAGGGCAGGGAAAAATGGCTACACCTTC
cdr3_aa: CASSGGRAGKNGYTF

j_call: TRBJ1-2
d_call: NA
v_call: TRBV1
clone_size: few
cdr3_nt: TGCACCAGCAGCCAGGATCCTGGGCAGGAAACTAACTATGGCTACACCTTC
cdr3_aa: CTSSQDPGQETNYGYTF

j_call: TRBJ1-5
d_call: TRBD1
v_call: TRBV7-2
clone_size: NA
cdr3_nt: TGTGCCAGCAGCTTAGAGGCCAGGGGGATCATGGAGCCCCAGCATTTT
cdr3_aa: CASSLEARGIMEPQHF

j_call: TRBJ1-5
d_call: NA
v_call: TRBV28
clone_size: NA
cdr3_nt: TGTGCCAGCAGTGCCGTAGGCGGGCAGCCCCAGCATTTT
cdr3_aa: CASSAVGGQPQHF

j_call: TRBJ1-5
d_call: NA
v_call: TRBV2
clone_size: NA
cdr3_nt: TGTGCCAGCAGCTCGGACAGTTATAGCAATCAGCCCCAGCATTTT
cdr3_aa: CASSSDSYSNQPQHF

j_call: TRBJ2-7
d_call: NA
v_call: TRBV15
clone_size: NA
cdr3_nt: TGTGCCACCAGCGGTACCACTAGTTCCGAGCAGTACTTC
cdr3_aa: CATSGTTSSEQYF

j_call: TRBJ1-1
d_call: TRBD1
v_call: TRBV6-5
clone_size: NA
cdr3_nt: TGTGCCAGCAGTCTAGACAGGGTGAACACTGAAGCTTTCTTT
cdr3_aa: CASSLDRVNTEAFF

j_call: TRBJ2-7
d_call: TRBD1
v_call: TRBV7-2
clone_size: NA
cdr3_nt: TGTGCCAGCAGCTTAGTTGGGACAGGGGCCCCCTACGAGCAGTACTTC
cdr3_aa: CASSLVGTGAPYEQYF

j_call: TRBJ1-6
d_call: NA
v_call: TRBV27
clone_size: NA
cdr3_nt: TGTGCCAGCAGTTTGGGACCTACAGGGAGAAATTCACCCCTCCACTTT
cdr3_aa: CASSLGPTGRNSPLHF

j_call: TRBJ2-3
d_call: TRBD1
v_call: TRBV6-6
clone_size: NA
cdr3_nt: TGTGCCAGCAGTGACCCTGGACAGGGGGCAAATTTT
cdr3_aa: CASSDPGQGANF

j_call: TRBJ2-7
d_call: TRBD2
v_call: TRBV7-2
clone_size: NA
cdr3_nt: TGTGCCAGCAGCACCGGACTAGCGGGAAACTACGAGCAGTACTTC
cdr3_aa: CASSTGLAGNYEQYF

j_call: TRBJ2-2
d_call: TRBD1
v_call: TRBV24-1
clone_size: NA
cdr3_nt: TGTGCCACCAGTCGGGACAGGGTGAACATCGGGGAGCTGTTTTTT
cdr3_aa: CATSRDRVNIGELFF

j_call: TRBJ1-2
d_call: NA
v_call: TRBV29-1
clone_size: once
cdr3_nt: TGCAGCGCGTGGACTTTTCCCAATGGCTACACCTTC
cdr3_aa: CSAWTFPNGYTF

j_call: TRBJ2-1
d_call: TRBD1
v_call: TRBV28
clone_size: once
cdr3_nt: TGTGCCACCACCTTGGGACAGGTAGCAAACAATGAGCAGTTCTTC
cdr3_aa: CATTLGQVANNEQFF

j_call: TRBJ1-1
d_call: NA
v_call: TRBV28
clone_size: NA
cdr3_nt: TGTGCCAGCAGTTTGCCTGGACAGCTGAGAGCTTTCTTT
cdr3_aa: CASSLPGQLRAFF

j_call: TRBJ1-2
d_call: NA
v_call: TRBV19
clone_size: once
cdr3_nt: TGTGCCAGTAGCGAAACCGGGACACTAATCTATGGCTACACCTTC
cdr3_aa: CASSETGTLIYGYTF

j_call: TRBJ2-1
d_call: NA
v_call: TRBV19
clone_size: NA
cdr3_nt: TGTGCCAGTAGTATTAGAGCCCTCACCTACAATGAGCAGTTCTTC
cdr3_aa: CASSIRALTYNEQFF

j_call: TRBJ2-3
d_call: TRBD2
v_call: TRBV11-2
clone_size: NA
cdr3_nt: TGTGCCAGCAGCTTAGGTGGAAGGGGACTAGCGGGAGGGTGGAATACGCAGTATTTT
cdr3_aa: CASSLGGRGLAGGWNTQYF

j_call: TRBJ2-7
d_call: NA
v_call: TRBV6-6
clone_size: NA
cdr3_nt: TGTGCCAGCACCTCCCAGTTGGGGCTAAAAACCTACGAGCAGTACTTC
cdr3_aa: CASTSQLGLKTYEQYF

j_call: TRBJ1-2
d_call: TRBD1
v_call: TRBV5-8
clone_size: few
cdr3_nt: TGTGCCAGCAGCCTAGGGACAGCTTTTAACTATGGCTACACCTTC
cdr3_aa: CASSLGTAFNYGYTF

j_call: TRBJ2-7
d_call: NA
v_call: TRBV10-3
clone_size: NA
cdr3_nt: TGTGCCTCCCAGCGGGCGGGATCCTACGAGCAGTACTTC
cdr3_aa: CASQRAGSYEQYF

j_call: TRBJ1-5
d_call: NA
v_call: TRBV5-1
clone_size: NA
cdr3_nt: TGCGCCAGCAGCTTGGACAGCCTCAATCAGCCCCAGCATTTT
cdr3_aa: CASSLDSLNQPQHF

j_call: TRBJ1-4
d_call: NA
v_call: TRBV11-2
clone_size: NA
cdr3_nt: TGTGCCAGCAGCTTGAATCGAGCAACTAATGAAAAACTGTTTTTT
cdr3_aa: CASSLNRATNEKLFF

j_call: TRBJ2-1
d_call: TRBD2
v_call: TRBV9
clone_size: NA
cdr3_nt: TGTGCCAGCAGCGTCGGAACTAGCGCGACCAGCTCCTACAATGAGCAGTTCTTC
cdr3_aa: CASSVGTSATSSYNEQFF

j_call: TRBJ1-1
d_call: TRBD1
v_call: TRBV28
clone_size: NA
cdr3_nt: TGTGCCAGCAGTCTCCAGCAGGGGACAGGGGGGTTT
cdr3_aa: CASSLQQGTGGF

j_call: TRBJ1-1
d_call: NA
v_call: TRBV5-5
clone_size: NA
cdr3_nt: TGTGCCAGCAGCTTGAGCAGGGCAGGGGATGCTGAAGCTTTCTTT
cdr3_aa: CASSLSRAGDAEAFF

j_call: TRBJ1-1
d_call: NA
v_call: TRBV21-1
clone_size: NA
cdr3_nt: TGTGCCAGCAGCAAATTGACCCCGGACACCCTTTCGGGGGGCACTGAAGCTTTCTTT
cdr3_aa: CASSKLTPDTLSGGTEAFF

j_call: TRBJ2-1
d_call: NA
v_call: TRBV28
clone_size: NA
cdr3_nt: TGTGCCAGCAGCCCCAAGAGGAGCGACAATGAGCAGTTCTTC
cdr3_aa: CASSPKRSDNEQFF

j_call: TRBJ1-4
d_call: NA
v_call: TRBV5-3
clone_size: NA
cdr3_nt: TGTGCCAGAAGCCTCCTCGAGAGGGTGAGAGGTTTGGCTGAGGGAAAACTGTTTTTT
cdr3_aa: CARSLLERVRGLAEGKLFF

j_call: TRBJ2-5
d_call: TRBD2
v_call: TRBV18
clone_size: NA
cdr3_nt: TGTGCCAGCTCACCACCGAGGAGCGGGAGGGGACAAGAGACCCAGTACTTC
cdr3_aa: CASSPPRSGRGQETQYF

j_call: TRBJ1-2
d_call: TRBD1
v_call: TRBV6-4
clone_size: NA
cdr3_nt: TGTGCCAGCCGACGGGACAGCCTTAAGGAATCTAACTATGGCTACACCTTC
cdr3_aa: CASRRDSLKESNYGYTF